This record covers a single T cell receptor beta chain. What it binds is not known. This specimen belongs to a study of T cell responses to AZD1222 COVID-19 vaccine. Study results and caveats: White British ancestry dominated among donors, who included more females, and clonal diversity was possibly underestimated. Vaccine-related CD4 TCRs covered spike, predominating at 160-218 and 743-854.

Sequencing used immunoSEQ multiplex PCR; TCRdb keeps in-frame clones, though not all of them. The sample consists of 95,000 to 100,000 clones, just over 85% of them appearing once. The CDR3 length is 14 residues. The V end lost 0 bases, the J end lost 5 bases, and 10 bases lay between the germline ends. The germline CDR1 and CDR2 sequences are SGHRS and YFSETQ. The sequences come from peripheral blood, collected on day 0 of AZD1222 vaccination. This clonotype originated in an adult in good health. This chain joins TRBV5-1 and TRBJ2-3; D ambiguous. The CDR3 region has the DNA TGCGCCAGCAGCTTGGAAACCCTAGGAGATACGCAGTATTTT. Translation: CASSLETLGDTQYF.